The next 4 T cell receptor beta chains were all read from a single sample in a study of T-cell memory formation after mild COVID-19. Each CDR3 protein gets one entry after TCRdb re-called the 5' RACE reads with MiXCR. The repertoire includes about 400,000 distinct CDR3 sequences, around a quarter of them detected once, and around 13% sits in the top ten. Sequenced material: PBMCs or a T cell subset sorted from them (not recorded which). The source of these receptors is an adult woman who had mild COVID-19 (a few samples of this study predate the infection). Cell type and time point are not known.

The chain carries TRBV5-1 and TRBJ2-7; D remains unclear. Trimming removed 0 bases from V and 3 bases from J, with 10 bases in between. The germline V gene encodes CDR1 SGHRS and CDR2 YFSETQ. The CDR3 sequence is 14 residues long. In DNA, the CDR3 is TGCGCCAGCAGCTTGGGGGGTAAACGCTACGAGCAGTACTTC. Translated: CASSLGGKRYEQYF. Supplemented by reference TRBV5-1 and TRBJ2-7, the full variable domain reads KAGVTQTPRYLIKTRGQQVTLSCSPISGHRSVSWYQQTPGQGLQFLFEYFSETQRNKGNFPGRFSGRQFSNSRSEMNVSTLELGDSALYLCASSLGGKRYEQYFGPGTRLTVT.

The chain has TRBV11-3 and TRBJ2-1, with TRBD2 matching 10 bases. The V gene end was trimmed by 4 bases and the J gene end by 8 bases; junction bases not matched to a gene: 11. CDR1 and CDR2 (germline): SGHNT, YENEEA. The CDR3 is 16 amino acids. The CDR3 DNA sequence: TGTGCCAGCAGCTCCTCTCGCCTAGCGGGAGATTATGAGCAGTTCTTC. Translation: CASSSSRLAGDYEQFF. The full variable domain, its missing parts supplied by reference TRBV11-3 and TRBJ2-1, is EAGVVQSPRYKIIEKKQPVAFWCNPISGHNTLYWYLQNLGQGPELLIRYENEEAVDDSQLPKDRFSAERLKGVDSTLKIQPAELGDSAVYLCASSSSRLAGDYEQFFGPGTRLTVL.

A few counts support this clonotype. The chain carries TRBV7-2 and TRBJ1-2; 8 bases align to TRBD1. The CDR3 is made up of 14 amino acids. Unmatched junction bases numbered 10, after V lost 3 bases and J lost 10 bases. Looked up from germline, CDR1 is SGHTA and CDR2 is FQGNSA. This chain's CDR3 is CASSFMGQVLDYTF. CDR3 DNA sequence: TGTGCCAGCAGCTTTATGGGACAGGTCCTTGACTACACCTTC. The full variable domain, rest sourced from reference TRBV7-2 and TRBJ1-2, is GAGVSQSPSNKVTEKGKDVELRCDPISGHTALYWYRQSLGQGLEFLIYFQGNSAPDKSGLPSDRFSAERTGGSVSTLTIQRTQQEDSAVYLCASSFMGQVLDYTFGSGTRLTVV.

At least ten counts were recorded for this clonotype. This chain joins TRBV20-1 and TRBJ2-7; 10 positions agree with TRBD1. V lost 3 bases, J lost 6 bases, and 5 bases stayed unmatched. The CDR3 has 13 residues. Germline V gene lookup returns CDR1 DFQATT and CDR2 SNEGSKA (reference sequence). The DNA for the CDR3 is TGCAGTGCTAGTCAGGGGGACAGGGGCGAGCAGTACTTC. It encodes CSASQGDRGEQYF.